This T cell receptor (beta chain) emerged from a study of cytomegalovirus exposure and HLA in healthy donors (TCRdb year 2017). For the wider study: The 500 to 800 repertoires of the first cohort and the 110 or so validation repertoires were produced on the same platform, according to a later analysis. A separate validation cohort of roughly 110 different subjects was used in addition to the roughly 640-subject first cohort. The study aimed to test whether signatures of past pathogen exposure could be identified by cataloging public T cell receptors. To predict cytomegalovirus infection status, the study brought together high-throughput TCR immunosequencing, statistical association of individual TCRs with disease status, and machine learning.

The donors were included in the validation cohort of 120 subjects, a group kept apart from the approximately 700-subject first cohort. According to the germline V gene (reference sequence), CDR1 reads MNHNY and CDR2 reads SVGAGI. Inclusive of the bounding cysteine and phenylalanine, the CDR3 is 14 residues long. The sequence is cut down to CDR3 DNA, 42 bases in frame from base 1. The V end gives up 5 bases and the J end 7 bases, leaving 8 bases in the junction not matched to a gene. The method behind the library was the immunoSEQ multiplex PCR assay. The authors' pipeline ran thus. A statistical classification framework was built for diagnosing cytomegalovirus status from the catalog of TCR beta chain sequences. This immuneACCESS table, as held by TCRdb, lists in-frame sequences with V and J called but not all clones. Of the missing ones, under half trace to an unresolved V gene in checked studies; the others have no known cause. That table furnishes V, J and clone size, whereas the DNA furnished D and trimming. For this sample the table gives roughly 70,000 clones, of which approximately 95% were detected only once. The top ten constitute 3.3% of the sample.

On this clone itself: The clone's antigen remains unknown. The sample holds no much larger clone one base away, and base qualities are not on file.

The paper's findings and limits, for the study overall: The classifier was reported to diagnose cytomegalovirus status with high specificity and sensitivity in both the original and validation cohorts. While some public TCRs were present in many individuals, most TCR sequences turned up only very rarely across donors. In a later analysis, TCRs clustered in the first cohort were found to also tend to co-occur in the approximately 120 validation repertoires, with 90% to 95% of cluster scores above 0. The study gave a list of some 150 TCR beta chains associated with cytomegalovirus. The validation cohort had no HLA typing available for a later analysis, so co-occurrence within that cohort was assessed over all 110 or so repertoires. According to the authors, the approach could potentially be generalized to other disease states and immunological phenotypes. Three of the identified cytomegalovirus-associated TCR beta chains were confirmed in vitro to be specific for cytomegalovirus antigens.

The chain is made from TRBV6-6 and TRBJ2-7; 10 middle bases align to TRBD1. Sequencing was performed on PBMCs. This sequence originates from a man between 18 and 29 years old in good health and CMV-seronegative. The CDR3 region reads CASSGTGVLVEQYF. The sequence in DNA is TGTGCCAGCAGTGGGACAGGGGTTTTGGTTGAGCAGTACTTC.